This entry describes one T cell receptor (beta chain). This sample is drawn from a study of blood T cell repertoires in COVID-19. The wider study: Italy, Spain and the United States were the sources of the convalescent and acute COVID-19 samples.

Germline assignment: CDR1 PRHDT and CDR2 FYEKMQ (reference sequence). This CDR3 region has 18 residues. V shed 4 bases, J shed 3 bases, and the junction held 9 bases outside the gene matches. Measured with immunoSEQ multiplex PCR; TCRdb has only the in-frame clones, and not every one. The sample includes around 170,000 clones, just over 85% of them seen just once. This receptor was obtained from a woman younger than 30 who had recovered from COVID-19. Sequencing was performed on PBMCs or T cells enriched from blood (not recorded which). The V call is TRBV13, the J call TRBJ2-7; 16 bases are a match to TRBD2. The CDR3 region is CASSSIGTSGRGGYEQYF. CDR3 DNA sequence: TGTGCCAGCAGCTCCATTGGGACTAGCGGGAGGGGGGGCTACGAGCAGTACTTC.